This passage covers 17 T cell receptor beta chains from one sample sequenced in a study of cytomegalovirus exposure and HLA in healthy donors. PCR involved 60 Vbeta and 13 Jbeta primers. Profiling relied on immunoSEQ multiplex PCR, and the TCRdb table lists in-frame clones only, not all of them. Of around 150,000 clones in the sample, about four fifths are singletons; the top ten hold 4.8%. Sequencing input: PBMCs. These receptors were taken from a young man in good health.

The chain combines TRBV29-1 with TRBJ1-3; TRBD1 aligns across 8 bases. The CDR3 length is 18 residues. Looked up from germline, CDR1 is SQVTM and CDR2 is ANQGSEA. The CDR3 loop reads CSNQHRTGPVPSGNTIYF. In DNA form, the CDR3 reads TGCAGTAACCAACACAGGACAGGGCCCGTACCTTCCGGAAACACCATATATTTT.

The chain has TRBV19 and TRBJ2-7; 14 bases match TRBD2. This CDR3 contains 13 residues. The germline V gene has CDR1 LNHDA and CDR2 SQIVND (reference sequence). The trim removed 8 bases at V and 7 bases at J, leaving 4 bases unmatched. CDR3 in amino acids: CASGGTSGSEQYF. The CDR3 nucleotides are TGTGCCAGTGGTGGGACTAGCGGGAGTGAGCAGTACTTC.

CDR3 bases: TGTGCCAGCAGTTCCGGACAGAACTATGGCTACACCTTC. This translates into CASSSGQNYGYTF. The chain links TRBV6-5 to TRBJ1-2, with TRBD1 as a possible D gene (6 bases). The length of the CDR3 is 13 residues. V dropped 4 bases and J dropped 2 bases, with 8 bases sitting between them. Germline lookup yields CDR1 MNHEY and CDR2 SVGAGI.

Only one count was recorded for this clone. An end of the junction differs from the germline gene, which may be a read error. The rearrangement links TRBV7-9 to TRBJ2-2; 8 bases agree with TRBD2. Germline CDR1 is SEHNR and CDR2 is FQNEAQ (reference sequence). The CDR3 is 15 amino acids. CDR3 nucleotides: TGTTCCAGCAGCTTAGGCGGGAGGTGGCCCGGGGAGCTGTTTTTT. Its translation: CSSSLGGRWPGELFF.

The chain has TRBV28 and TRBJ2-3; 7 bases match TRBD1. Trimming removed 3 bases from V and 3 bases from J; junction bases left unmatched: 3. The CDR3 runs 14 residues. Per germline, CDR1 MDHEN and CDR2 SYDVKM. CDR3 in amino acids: CASSFLQGTDTQYF. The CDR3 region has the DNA TGTGCCAGCAGTTTCTTACAGGGGACAGATACGCAGTATTTT.

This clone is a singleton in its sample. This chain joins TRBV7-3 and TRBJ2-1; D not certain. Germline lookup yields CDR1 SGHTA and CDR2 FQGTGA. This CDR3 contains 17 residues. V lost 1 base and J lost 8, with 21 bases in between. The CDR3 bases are TGTGCCAGCAGCTTAATGGCAGGCCCTTCCTCTAAGGATGAGCAGTTCTTC. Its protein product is CASSLMAGPSSKDEQFF.

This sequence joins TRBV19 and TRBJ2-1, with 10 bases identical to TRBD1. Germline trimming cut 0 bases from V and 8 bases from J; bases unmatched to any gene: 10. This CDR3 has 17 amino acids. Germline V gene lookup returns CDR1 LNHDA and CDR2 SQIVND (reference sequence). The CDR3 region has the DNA TGTGCCAGTAGTATAGATACCGGGACAGGGGCGTTTGATGAGCAGTTCTTC. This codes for CASSIDTGTGAFDEQFF.

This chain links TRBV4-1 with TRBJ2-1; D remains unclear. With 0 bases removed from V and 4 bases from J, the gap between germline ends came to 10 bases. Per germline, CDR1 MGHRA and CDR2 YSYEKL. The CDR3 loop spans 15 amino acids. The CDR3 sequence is CASSQDLAAYNEQFF. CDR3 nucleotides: TGCGCCAGCAGCCAAGATCTGGCCGCATACAATGAGCAGTTCTTC.

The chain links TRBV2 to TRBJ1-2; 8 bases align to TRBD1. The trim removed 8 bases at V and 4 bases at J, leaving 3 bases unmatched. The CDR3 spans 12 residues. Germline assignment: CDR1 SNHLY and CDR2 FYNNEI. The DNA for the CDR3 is TGTGCCAGCCGAGGGACAGGCTATGGCTACACCTTC. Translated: CASRGTGYGYTF.

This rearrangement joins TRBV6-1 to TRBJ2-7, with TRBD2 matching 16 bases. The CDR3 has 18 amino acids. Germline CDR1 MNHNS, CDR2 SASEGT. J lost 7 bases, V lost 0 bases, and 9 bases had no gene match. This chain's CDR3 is CASSEAGLAGGWGREQYF. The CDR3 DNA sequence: TGTGCCAGCAGTGAAGCGGGACTAGCGGGAGGGTGGGGCCGGGAGCAGTACTTC.

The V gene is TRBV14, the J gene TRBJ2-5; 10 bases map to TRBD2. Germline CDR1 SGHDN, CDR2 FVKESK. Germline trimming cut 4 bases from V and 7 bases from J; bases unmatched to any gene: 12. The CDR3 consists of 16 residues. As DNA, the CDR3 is TGTGCCAGCAGCCGATCCAGCGGGAGGGTAGGCGGGACCCAGTACTTC. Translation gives CASSRSSGRVGGTQYF.

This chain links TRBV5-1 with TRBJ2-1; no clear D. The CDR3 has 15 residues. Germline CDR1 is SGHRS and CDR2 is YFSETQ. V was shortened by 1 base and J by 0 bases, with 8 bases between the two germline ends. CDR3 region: CASSLLVSSYNEQFF. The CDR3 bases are TGCGCCAGCAGCTTGTTGGTTAGCTCCTACAATGAGCAGTTCTTC.

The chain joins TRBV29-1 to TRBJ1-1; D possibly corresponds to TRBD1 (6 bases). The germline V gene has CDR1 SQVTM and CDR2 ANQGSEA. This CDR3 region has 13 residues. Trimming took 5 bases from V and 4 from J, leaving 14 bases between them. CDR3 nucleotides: TGCAGCGTTTTCCAGGCGACAGGCACTGAAGCTTTCTTT. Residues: CSVFQATGTEAFF.

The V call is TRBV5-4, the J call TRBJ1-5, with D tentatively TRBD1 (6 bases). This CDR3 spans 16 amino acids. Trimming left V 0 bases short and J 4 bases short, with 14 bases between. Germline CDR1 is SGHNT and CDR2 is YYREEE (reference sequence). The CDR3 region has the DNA TGTGCCAGCAGCTTGGGGGGCACAGGGTTTAATCAGCCCCAGCATTTT. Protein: CASSLGGTGFNQPQHF.

DNA for the CDR3: TGTGCCAGCAGCGTAGTCGGAGACAGGGGCAATGAGCAGTTCTTC. Its protein is CASSVVGDRGNEQFF. V gene TRBV9 combines with J gene TRBJ2-1; 8 bases are a match to TRBD1. CDR3 length equals 15 residues. V shed 0 bases, J shed 6 bases, and the junction held 5 bases outside the gene matches. Per germline, CDR1 SGDLS and CDR2 YYNGEE.

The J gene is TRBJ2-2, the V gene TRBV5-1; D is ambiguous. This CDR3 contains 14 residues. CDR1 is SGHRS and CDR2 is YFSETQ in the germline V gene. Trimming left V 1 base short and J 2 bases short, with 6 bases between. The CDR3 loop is CASSLMLNTGELFF. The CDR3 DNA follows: TGCGCCAGCAGCTTGATGCTAAACACCGGGGAGCTGTTTTTT.

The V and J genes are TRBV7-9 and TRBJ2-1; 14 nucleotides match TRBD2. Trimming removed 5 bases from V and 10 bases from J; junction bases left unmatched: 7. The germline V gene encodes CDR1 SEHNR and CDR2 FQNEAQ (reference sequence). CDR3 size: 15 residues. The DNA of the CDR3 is TGTGCCAGCAGCCCGGGACTAGCGGGAGCGGAGGAGCAGTTCTTC. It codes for CASSPGLAGAEEQFF. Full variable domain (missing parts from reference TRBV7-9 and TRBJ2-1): DTGVSQNPRHKITKRGQNVTFRCDPISEHNRLYWYRQTLGQGPEFLTYFQNEAQLEKSRLLSDRFSAERPKGSFSTLEIQRTEQGDSAMYLCASSPGLAGAEEQFFGPGTRLTVL.